The rows below give T cell receptor beta chains drawn from one sample of a study of T-cell memory formation after mild COVID-19. TCRdb ran MiXCR on the 5' RACE reads and lists one entry per CDR3 protein. The sample yields roughly 240,000 distinct CDR3 sequences, 15% to 19% seen once. Sequenced sample: PBMCs or a T cell subset sorted from them (not recorded which). The receptors derive from an adult woman who had mild COVID-19 (a few samples of this study predate the infection). Cell type and time point are not known. The CDR3 runs from the conserved cysteine through the conserved F or W. Each record gives: V gene, J gene, CDR3 length, D gene, clone size, CDR3 DNA, CDR3 protein. The D gene is left open where the match is weak. Size is stated for part of the rows, as once, few or many counts, or as a class when the clone is expanded.

>TRBV19|TRBJ2-1|13|.|.
TGTGCCAGTGGGGGCAGGGCCCATTCGGGGCAGTTCTTC
CASGGRAHSGQFF
>TRBV5-1|TRBJ2-7|13|.|many
TGCGCCAGCAGCTTGACAATTTACTACGAGCAGTACTTC
CASSLTIYYEQYF
>TRBV7-2|TRBJ2-7|16|TRBD1|few
TGTGCCAGCAGCTTAGACACGGGACAGGGGTGGTACGAGCAGTACTTC
CASSLDTGQGWYEQYF
>TRBV4-2|TRBJ2-2|18|.|.
TGTGCCAGCAGCCAAGTAGTGCGAGGGGGGAAGAACACCGGGGAGCTGTTTTTT
CASSQVVRGGKNTGELFF
>TRBV30|TRBJ2-2|13|.|few
TGTGCCTGGACCGGGGGGCACACCGGGGAGCTGTTTTTT
CAWTGGHTGELFF
>TRBV9|TRBJ1-2|16|.|.
TGTGCCAGCAGCGCCCGCGGGAACCCCGGCGGGTTTGGCTACACCTTC
CASSARGNPGGFGYTF
>TRBV15|TRBJ2-5|14|.|.
TGTGCCACCGCGGTTTGGGGGGCTCAAGAGACCCAGTACTTC
CATAVWGAQETQYF
>TRBV12-3/TRBV12-4|TRBJ2-7|14|TRBD2|many
TGTGCCAGCAGTTTAATAGCGGGGAGGGGCGAGCAGTACTTC
CASSLIAGRGEQYF
>TRBV6-2/TRBV6-3|TRBJ2-4|17|.|.
TGTGCCAGCAGCCCCTACAACAGGGAGATAGCCAAAAACATTCAGTACTTC
CASSPYNREIAKNIQYF
>TRBV7-8|TRBJ2-7|17|TRBD1|few
TGTGCCAGCAGCTTCAGAAATCCGGGACAGGGGTTCTACGAGCAGTACTTC
CASSFRNPGQGFYEQYF
>TRBV6-2/TRBV6-3|TRBJ2-7|12|.|many
TGTGCCAGCAAGGGGGAGAACTACGAGCAGTACTTC
CASKGENYEQYF
>TRBV5-1|TRBJ2-5|16|TRBD1|few
TGCGCCAGCTTAACCGGGGACAGGGGGGAACAAGAGACCCAGTACTTC
CASLTGDRGEQETQYF
>TRBV7-3|TRBJ2-3|10|.|many
TGTGCCAGCCCGCCAGATACGCAGTATTTT
CASPPDTQYF
>TRBV6-5|TRBJ2-3|14|.|.
TGTGCCAGCAGTTACGCGGGACCCGTGGATACGCAGTATTTT
CASSYAGPVDTQYF
>TRBV27|TRBJ2-3|16|.|.
TGTGCCAGCAGTGTTTCCGGGCCCCGCAACACAGATACGCAGTATTTT
CASSVSGPRNTDTQYF
>TRBV7-2|TRBJ2-1|15|TRBD2|few
TGTGCCAGCACCCCGACTAGCGGGCACTACAATGAGCAGTTCTTC
CASTPTSGHYNEQFF
>TRBV7-9|TRBJ1-1|12|.|.
TGTGCCAGCAGCTCAGGGGACCCTGAAGCTTTCTTT
CASSSGDPEAFF
>TRBV12-3/TRBV12-4|TRBJ2-5|14|TRBD2|few
TGTGCCAGCAGTTTTTGGTCGGGGGGGGAGACCCAGTACTTC
CASSFWSGGETQYF
>TRBV2|TRBJ1-4|17|TRBD1|.
TGTGCCAGCAGTGAACTCCCCTACAGGGGGCGGGCTGAAAAACTGTTTTTT
CASSELPYRGRAEKLFF
>TRBV6-5|TRBJ1-2|13|.|few
TGTGCCAGCAGTCCGGGACACAACTATGGCTACACCTTC
CASSPGHNYGYTF
>TRBV6-2/TRBV6-3|TRBJ2-3|18|TRBD2|.
TGTGCCAGCAGAAACCCCGGGACTAGCGGGCGGGGCGCAGATACGCAGTATTTT
CASRNPGTSGRGADTQYF
>TRBV12-3/TRBV12-4|TRBJ2-4|18|.|.
TGTGCCAGCAGTTCCACCCTCACGACAGCTTTAGCCAAAAACATTCAGTACTTC
CASSSTLTTALAKNIQYF
>TRBV27|TRBJ2-3|16|.|.
TGTGCCAGCAGCCGGACCGCCGGGGAATACACAGATACGCAGTATTTT
CASSRTAGEYTDTQYF
>TRBV7-6|TRBJ2-7|15|.|many
TGTGCCAGCAGCTTAGCGGGAGGTTCTCCTGACGAGCAGTACTTC
CASSLAGGSPDEQYF
>TRBV18|TRBJ2-2|17|.|few
TGTGCCAGCTCACCTCCCAACCCAGGGCAGTACACCGGGGAGCTGTTTTTT
CASSPPNPGQYTGELFF
>TRBV7-9|TRBJ2-1|19|TRBD2|few
TGTGCCAGCAGCCCTCGGACTAGCGGGGGGGCCGACTGGGTCAATGAGCAGTTCTTC
CASSPRTSGGADWVNEQFF
>TRBV5-1|TRBJ2-3|14|TRBD2|many
TGCGCCAGCAGCTTGATGACTAGCGAAGATACGCAGTATTTT
CASSLMTSEDTQYF
>TRBV7-9|TRBJ2-7|13|TRBD2|few
TGTGCCAGCAGCCTCGGACTAGCAAGCGAGCAGTACTTC
CASSLGLASEQYF
>TRBV5-6|TRBJ2-1|15|.|.
TGTGCCAGCAGCTTGTGGCTGAGCTCCTACAATGAGCAGTTCTTC
CASSLWLSSYNEQFF
>TRBV12-5|TRBJ2-1|9|.|.
TGTGCTAGTGGTTTGACGCAGTTCTTC
CASGLTQFF
>TRBV10-3|TRBJ1-6|15|.|.
TGTGCCATCAAAAGCGTCGAAGGGTCAAATTCACCCCTCCACTTT
CAIKSVEGSNSPLHF
>TRBV25-1|TRBJ1-1|12|.|few
TGTGCCAGCAGTGAAAAGCGGACTGAAGCTTTCTTT
CASSEKRTEAFF
>TRBV12-3/TRBV12-4|TRBJ1-2|13|TRBD1|few
TGTGCCAGCAGTTCTACAGGGGTTCGGGGCTACACCTTC
CASSSTGVRGYTF
>TRBV7-2|TRBJ2-7|18|.|few
TGTGCCAGCAGCTTAGGGCAACAGGGCCCTATTCAGTCCTACGAGCAGTACTTC
CASSLGQQGPIQSYEQYF
>TRBV4-2|TRBJ1-6|13|.|.
TGTGCCAGCAGCCAAGAAGGATATTCACCCCTCCACTTT
CASSQEGYSPLHF
>TRBV5-1|TRBJ2-5|17|.|few
TGCGCCAGCAGCTTGAATGGAGGCTCTCCCCCCCAAGAGACCCAGTACTTC
CASSLNGGSPPQETQYF